Each of the 30 T cell receptor beta chains below was sequenced from the same sample in a study of T-cell memory formation after mild COVID-19. Via MiXCR, TCRdb re-called the 5' RACE reads, giving one row per CDR3 protein. Among tens of thousands of distinct CDR3 sequences listed, over 15% were seen once. The source material was PBMCs or a T cell subset sorted from them (not recorded which). The receptors come from an adult woman who had mild COVID-19 (a few samples of this study predate the infection). Cell type and time point are not known.

CDR3 in DNA: TGTGCCAGCAGTTTTAAAGGGGGCCCAGCCAAAAACATTCAGTACTTC. It specifies CASSFKGGPAKNIQYF. The rearrangement joins TRBV12-3 or TRBV12-4 to TRBJ2-4; 7 bases match TRBD1. The CDR3 is 16 residues long. Trimming at V came to 3 bases and at J to 0 bases, leaving 5 bases not matched to a gene.

This clonotype has only a few counts. The genes are TRBV7-9 and TRBJ1-2, with D hard to call. Trimming took 1 base from V and 2 from J, leaving 11 bases between them. The CDR3 runs to 15 residues. The V gene's germline CDR1 is SEHNR and CDR2 FQNEAQ (reference sequence). As DNA, the CDR3 is TGTGCCAGCAGCTTAGTCGACCAGTTCAACTATGGCTACACCTTC. Protein product: CASSLVDQFNYGYTF.

This clonotype was picked up many times. This chain connects TRBV4-3 to TRBJ2-2; D possibly corresponds to TRBD2 (6 bases). This CDR3 spans 14 amino acids. CDR1 and CDR2 from the germline V gene are LGHNA and YSLEER. Deletions cut 6 bases from V and 5 bases from J, with 13 bases between. CDR3 amino acids: CASRWRDGTGELFF. DNA for the CDR3: TGCGCCAGCAGGTGGAGGGATGGAACCGGGGAGCTGTTTTTT.

The J gene is TRBJ1-6, the V gene TRBV27, with TRBD1 as a possible D gene (6 bases). V dropped 3 bases and J dropped 14 bases, with 14 bases sitting between them. This CDR3 has 13 residues. Germline V gene lookup returns CDR1 MNHEY and CDR2 SMNVEV (reference sequence). This chain's CDR3 is CASSFSARGTLHF. CDR3 sequence (DNA): TGTGCCAGCAGTTTCAGCGCGAGGGGGACCCTCCACTTT.

In its sample, this clonotype was seen a few times. The chain recombines TRBV15 with TRBJ2-7; 9 bases are shared with TRBD1. Germline V CDR1 and CDR2: LNHNV, YYDKDF (reference sequence). The CDR3 is 16 residues long. J gave up 5 bases and V 3 bases, and 11 bases lay outside the gene matches. CDR3 nucleotide sequence: TGTGCCACCAGCAGCCAAAGGGACAGGGCTGACCACGAGCAGTACTTC. Residues: CATSSQRDRADHEQYF.

V gene TRBV7-8 combines with J gene TRBJ2-7, with 7 positions matching TRBD1. This CDR3 is built from 15 residues. Trimming took 3 bases from V and 0 from J; bases not matched to a gene: 5. Germline CDR1 is SGHVS and CDR2 is FQNEAQ. The CDR3 loop reads CASSFGTAVSYEQYF. CDR3 DNA sequence: TGTGCCAGCAGCTTCGGGACAGCGGTCTCCTACGAGCAGTACTTC.

This clonotype was detected only a few times. The chain is built from TRBV5-1 and TRBJ2-7, with a possible D match to TRBD1 (5 bases). The CDR3 is made up of 19 amino acids. The V end was cut by 4 bases, the J end by 2 bases, with 28 bases between. Germline CDR1 and CDR2: SGHRS and YFSETQ. CDR3 sequence (DNA): TGCGCCAGCAGCCCGACAGAAAAGATACGCTTAGGTGATCCCTACGAGCAGTACTTC. Amino acids: CASSPTEKIRLGDPYEQYF.

This clonotype was seen only a few times. This chain uses TRBV15 with TRBJ2-1; 10 bases agree with TRBD2. The V gene's germline CDR1 is LNHNV and CDR2 YYDKDF (reference sequence). The CDR3 totals 14 residues. V trimming: 2 bases; J trimming: 8 bases; junction bases outside the gene matches: 3. CDR3 loop: CATSRPGTSDEQFF. CDR3 DNA: TGTGCCACCAGCAGACCCGGGACTAGCGATGAGCAGTTCTTC.

At least ten counts were recorded for this clonotype. This sequence joins TRBV7-2 and TRBJ2-7; 10 nucleotides match TRBD2. Germline V gives CDR1 SGHTA, CDR2 FQGNSA. Losses at the gene ends were 4 bases for V and 4 bases for J; bases not matched to a gene: 4. The CDR3 contains 14 residues. CDR3 amino acids: CASSSGLAVYEQYF. In DNA form, the CDR3 reads TGTGCCAGCAGCTCCGGACTAGCGGTGTACGAGCAGTACTTC.

This clonotype was picked up a small number of times. The rearrangement links TRBV7-9 to TRBJ1-1, with a possible D match to TRBD1 (6 bases). This CDR3 comprises 16 residues. CDR1 is SEHNR, CDR2 FQNEAQ, per germline (reference sequence). Trimming left V 5 bases short and J 1 base short, with 17 bases between. CDR3 amino acids: CASSPRSMGANTEAFF. The CDR3 region has the DNA TGTGCCAGCAGCCCGAGGAGTATGGGGGCGAACACTGAAGCTTTCTTT.

The CDR3 DNA is TGTGCCAGCAGTGACGGCGAGCGGGGGGGCCTGGAGGAGCAGTTCTTC. Translating gives CASSDGERGGLEEQFF. The chain combines TRBV2 with TRBJ2-1, with 10 bases identical to TRBD2. The CDR3 is 16 amino acids. Trimming took 3 bases from V and 10 from J; bases not matched to a gene: 12. Germline CDR1 SNHLY, CDR2 FYNNEI.

This clonotype was counted a few times. This rearrangement joins TRBV19 to TRBJ2-3; D is unresolved. V was trimmed by 8 bases and J by 2 bases, leaving 11 bases between them. Germline V gives CDR1 LNHDA, CDR2 SQIVND (reference sequence). The CDR3 loop spans 13 amino acids. This chain's CDR3 is CASHERSTDTQYF. CDR3 bases: TGTGCCAGTCATGAACGATCCACAGATACGCAGTATTTT.

This rearrangement joins TRBV5-1 to TRBJ2-3; TRBD1 matches at 8 bases. The V and J ends lost 2 bases and 5 bases, in that order; junction bases with no gene match: 7. CDR3 length equals 15 residues. Per the germline V gene, CDR1 is SGHRS and CDR2 is YFSETQ. The CDR3 DNA reads as TGCGCCAGCAGCTTCGGACAGGGTAGGGGAGATACGCAGTATTTT. It codes for CASSFGQGRGDTQYF.

This clonotype came up a few times. The V and J genes are TRBV6-5 and TRBJ1-2, with D perhaps matching TRBD1 (5 bases). This CDR3 has 12 residues. Germline CDR1 is MNHEY and CDR2 is SVGAGI. V gave up 8 bases and J gave up 3 bases, with 10 bases separating them. CDR3 amino acids: CASGGVYYGYTF. CDR3 bases: TGTGCCAGCGGAGGGGTATACTATGGCTACACCTTC.

This chain links TRBV7-6 with TRBJ2-5; 8 bases are a match to TRBD2. The CDR3 totals 16 residues. The germline V gene has CDR1 SGHVS and CDR2 FNYEAQ. The V and J ends lost 3 bases and 3 bases, in that order; junction bases with no gene match: 9. CDR3 in amino acids: CASSFAGTGGEETQYF. CDR3 DNA: TGTGCCAGCAGCTTCGCCGGGACGGGAGGGGAAGAGACCCAGTACTTC.

V gene TRBV6-1 combines with J gene TRBJ2-3; 12 nucleotides align to TRBD2. Per the germline V gene, CDR1 is MNHNS and CDR2 is SASEGT. This CDR3 contains 17 residues. Trimming cost V 2 bases and J 5 bases; bases outside gene matches: 8. The CDR3 DNA sequence: TGTGCCAGCAGTGAAAGACCTTGGACTAGCGGGGTAGATACGCAGTATTTT. Translating it yields CASSERPWTSGVDTQYF.

The rearrangement uses TRBV7-9 and TRBJ1-1; D ambiguous. Trimming removed 4 bases at V and 0 bases at J, with 6 bases between. Per germline, CDR1 SEHNR and CDR2 FQNEAQ (reference sequence). The CDR3 runs to 13 residues. The CDR3 coding sequence is TGTGCCAGCAGCTCCATAATGAACACTGAAGCTTTCTTT. It yields the protein CASSSIMNTEAFF.

This chain joins TRBV4-1 and TRBJ2-3; 8 bases map to TRBD2. V gave up 4 bases and J gave up 0 bases; unmatched junction bases: 6. This CDR3 contains 16 residues. The germline CDR1 and CDR2 sequences are MGHRA and YSYEKL. The CDR3 DNA sequence: TGCGCCAGCAGCCCCCGGGGGGGCCCCAGCACAGATACGCAGTATTTT. Translation gives CASSPRGGPSTDTQYF.

The table lists this clonotype with a few counts. The chain combines TRBV7-6 with TRBJ2-1; 7 nucleotides agree with TRBD1. The CDR3 has 14 amino acids. V trimming: 4 bases; J trimming: 5 bases; junction bases outside the gene matches: 5. In germline, CDR1 is SGHVS, CDR2 FNYEAQ. Here the CDR3 reads CASSWGTANNEQFF. The CDR3 nucleotides read TGTGCCAGCAGCTGGGGGACAGCGAACAATGAGCAGTTCTTC. Drawing the rest from reference TRBV7-6 and TRBJ2-1, the complete variable domain is GAGVSQSPRYKVTKRGQDVALRCDPISGHVSLYWYRQALGQGPEFLTYFNYEAQQDKSGLPNDRFSAERPEGSISTLTIQRTEQRDSAMYRCASSWGTANNEQFFGPGTRLTVL.

This clonotype was seen a few times. This chain joins TRBV6-5 and TRBJ2-1, with 12 bases matching TRBD1. The germline V gene has CDR1 MNHEY and CDR2 SVGAGI. The CDR3 has 15 residues. Trimming cost V 2 bases and J 8 bases; bases outside gene matches: 4. CDR3 region: CASSYTGQGADEQFF. The CDR3 DNA is TGTGCCAGCAGTTACACGGGACAGGGGGCGGATGAGCAGTTCTTC.

There are a few counts of this clonotype. V is TRBV19 and J is TRBJ1-1; 8 nucleotides agree with TRBD1. V gave up 8 bases and J gave up 4 bases; unmatched junction bases: 3. Germline values: CDR1 LNHDA, CDR2 SQIVND (reference sequence). There are 12 residues in the CDR3. The CDR3 sequence: CASRRGLTEAFF. CDR3 bases: TGTGCCAGTCGCAGGGGGCTCACTGAAGCTTTCTTT. Drawing the rest from reference TRBV19 and TRBJ1-1, the complete variable domain is DGGITQSPKYLFRKEGQNVTLSCEQNLNHDAMYWYRQDPGQGLRLIYYSQIVNDFQKGDIAEGYSVSREKKESFPLTVTSAQKNPTAFYLCASRRGLTEAFFGQGTRLTVV.

This clonotype was recorded a few times. The chain recombines TRBV13 with TRBJ2-3; D is unresolved. The V end lost 8 bases, the J end lost 1 base, and 13 bases lay between the germline ends. Germline V lookup: CDR1 PRHDT, CDR2 FYEKMQ (reference sequence). The CDR3 is 14 residues long. CDR3 DNA: TGTGCCAGCGGAGACGTACTTGGCACAGATACGCAGTATTTT. It translates to CASGDVLGTDTQYF.

The V gene is TRBV7-2, the J gene TRBJ1-1; no firm D call. The CDR3 extends over 13 amino acids. V gave up 3 bases and J gave up 5 bases, with 10 bases separating them. CDR1 SGHTA and CDR2 FQGNSA come from the germline V gene. CDR3 in amino acids: CASSFPLSTEAFF. Written as DNA, the CDR3 is TGTGCCAGCAGCTTCCCTCTGAGTACTGAAGCTTTCTTT.

This clonotype came up a few times. The chain combines TRBV27 with TRBJ2-1; the D gene is possibly TRBD2 (7 bases). Trimming shortened V by 1 base and J by 6 bases, and 13 bases separated the two germline ends. Per the germline V gene, CDR1 is MNHEY and CDR2 is SMNVEV (reference sequence). The CDR3 has 15 amino acids. The CDR3 DNA follows: TGTGCCAGCAGTTTATTAGGGGGGGCCGCCAATGAGCAGTTCTTC. Its translation: CASSLLGGAANEQFF.

This clonotype was seen more than once but under ten times. The chain links TRBV4-1 to TRBJ2-7; D tentatively reads TRBD1 or TRBD2 (5 bases each). The V gene's germline CDR1 is MGHRA and CDR2 YSYEKL. The CDR3 extends over 12 amino acids. V lost 8 bases and J lost 3, with 11 bases in between. The CDR3: CASWDGYYEQYF. CDR3 bases: TGCGCCAGCTGGGACGGATACTACGAGCAGTACTTC.

This clonotype appeared many times. The chain couples TRBV29-1 to TRBJ2-1; 8 bases are a match to TRBD2. This CDR3 has 15 amino acids. Germline V gene data show CDR1 as SQVTM and CDR2 as ANQGSEA. The J segment lost 9 bases and the V segment lost 0 bases, leaving 10 bases of the junction unmatched. The CDR3 sequence is CSVEDFQREYGEQFF. CDR3 nucleotide sequence: TGCAGCGTTGAAGATTTCCAGCGGGAGTACGGTGAGCAGTTCTTC.

This rearrangement joins TRBV18 to TRBJ2-1, with 11 bases aligning to TRBD1. The CDR3 contains 17 residues. The ends lost 5 bases at V and 2 bases at J; junction bases unmatched: 8. Germline assignment: CDR1 KGHSH and CDR2 LQKENI. CDR3: CASSSYRDRGAYNEQFF. The CDR3 DNA sequence: TGTGCCAGCTCATCTTACCGGGACAGGGGGGCCTACAATGAGCAGTTCTTC.

This clonotype showed up just a few times. The chain has TRBV12-3 or TRBV12-4 and TRBJ2-3; D gene ambiguous. There are 13 residues in the CDR3. V lost 7 bases to trimming and J lost 3 bases, with 11 bases between them. CDR3 in amino acids: CASKTDRTDTQYF. Written as DNA, the CDR3 is TGTGCCAGCAAGACGGATCGGACAGATACGCAGTATTTT.

This clonotype was counted a few times. The CDR3 sequence: CASSGTVSYYGYTF. The CDR3 coding sequence is TGTGCCAGCAGTGGGACAGTTAGCTACTATGGCTACACCTTC. This chain joins TRBV6-1 and TRBJ1-2; D may be TRBD1 (6 bases). The V gene lost 4 bases and the J gene lost 3 bases, with 12 bases spanning the gap. Germline V CDR1 and CDR2: MNHNS, SASEGT. This CDR3 region has 14 residues.

The V and J genes are TRBV7-9 and TRBJ1-1; no definite D call. Deletions cut 7 bases from V and 1 base from J, with 13 bases between. The CDR3 has 14 residues. Germline CDR1 and CDR2: SEHNR and FQNEAQ (reference sequence). CDR3 sequence: CASTLGRGNTEAFF. In DNA form, the CDR3 reads TGTGCCAGCACCCTAGGAAGAGGGAACACTGAAGCTTTCTTT. Looking up the rest from reference TRBV7-9 and TRBJ1-1 gives the full variable domain: DTGVSQNPRHKITKRGQNVTFRCDPISEHNRLYWYRQTLGQGPEFLTYFQNEAQLEKSRLLSDRFSAERPKGSFSTLEIQRTEQGDSAMYLCASTLGRGNTEAFFGQGTRLTVV.